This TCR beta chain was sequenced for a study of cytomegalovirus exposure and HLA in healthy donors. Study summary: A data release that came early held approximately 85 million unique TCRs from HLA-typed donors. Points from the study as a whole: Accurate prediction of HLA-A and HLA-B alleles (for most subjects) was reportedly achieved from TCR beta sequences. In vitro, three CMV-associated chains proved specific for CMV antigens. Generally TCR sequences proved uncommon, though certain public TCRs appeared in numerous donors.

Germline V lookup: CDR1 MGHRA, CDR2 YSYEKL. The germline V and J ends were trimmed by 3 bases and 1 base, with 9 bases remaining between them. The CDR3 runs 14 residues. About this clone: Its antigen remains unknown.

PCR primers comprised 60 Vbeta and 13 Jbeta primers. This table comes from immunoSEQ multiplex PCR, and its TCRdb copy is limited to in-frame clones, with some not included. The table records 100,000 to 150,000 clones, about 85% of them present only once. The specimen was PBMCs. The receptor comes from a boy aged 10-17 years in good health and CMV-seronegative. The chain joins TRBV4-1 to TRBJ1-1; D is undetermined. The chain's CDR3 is CASSHLAANTEAFF. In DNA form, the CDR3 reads TGCGCCAGCAGCCACTTAGCCGCGAACACTGAAGCTTTCTTT.